This TCR beta chain stems from a study of OX40 agonist ivuxolimab in advanced cancers. The study's findings and limits: Expanded clones were, on average, more numerous among CD8+ T cells than CD4+. Near-lowest levels of clonal expansion characterized partial responders at 0.1-3.0 mg/kg.

Germline V CDR1 and CDR2: SGHTA, FQGNSA. The CDR3 spans 15 residues. V gave up 1 base and J gave up 3 bases, with 10 bases separating them. The sample holds a few counts of this clone. Its antigen is unidentified. The data were produced by immunoSEQ multiplex PCR, yet TCRdb's version contains in-frame clones alone and is incomplete. The table includes over 35,000 clones, over 75% detected once. The clonotype originates from an adult with an advanced solid tumor such as melanoma, head and neck, liver or kidney cancer. The sample in question was CD4+ or CD8+ T cells sorted from blood, obtained in a trial of the OX40 agonist ivuxolimab. The chain couples TRBV7-2 to TRBJ1-5; D unresolved. The CDR3 bases are TGTGCCAGCAGCTTAGGCTTCTTCCCCAATCAGCCCCAGCATTTT. Translating it yields CASSLGFFPNQPQHF.